This TCR beta chain was recovered during a study of PD-L1 blockade in urothelial cancer. As for the study in general: Blood samples had a median of 141,255 T cells.

V was trimmed by 1 base and J by 1 base, leaving 10 bases between them. CDR1 is MNHEY and CDR2 is SVGAGI in the germline V gene. The CDR3 is 15 residues long. The repertoire was sequenced with immunoSEQ multiplex PCR; TCRdb's copy has only in-frame clones and lacks some. In the table there are some 35,000 clones, about 93% of which are singletons. The V call is TRBV6-5, the J call TRBJ1-1; the D is unclear. This clonotype was obtained from a man aged 70-80 years with urothelial cancer. The sequencing here drew on PBMCs, taken around atezolizumab (anti-PD-L1) treatment. The CDR3 here is CASSYFGGPNTEAFF. The CDR3 nucleotides read TGTGCCAGCAGTTACTTCGGAGGTCCGAACACTGAAGCTTTCTTT.